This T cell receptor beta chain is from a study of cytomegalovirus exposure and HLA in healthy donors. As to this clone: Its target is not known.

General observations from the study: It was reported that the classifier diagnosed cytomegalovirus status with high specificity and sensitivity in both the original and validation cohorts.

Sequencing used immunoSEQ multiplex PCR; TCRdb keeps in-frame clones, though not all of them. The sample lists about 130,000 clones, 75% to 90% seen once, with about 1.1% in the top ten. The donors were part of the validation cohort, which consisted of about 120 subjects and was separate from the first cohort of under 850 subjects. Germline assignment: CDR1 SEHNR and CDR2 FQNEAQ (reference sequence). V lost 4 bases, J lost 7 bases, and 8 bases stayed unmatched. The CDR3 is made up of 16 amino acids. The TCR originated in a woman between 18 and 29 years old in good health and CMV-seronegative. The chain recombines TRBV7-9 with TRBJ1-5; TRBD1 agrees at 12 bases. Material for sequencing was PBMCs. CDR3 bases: TGTGCCAGCAGCTCCTCGGGACAGGGGGCTAAACAGCCCCAGCATTTT. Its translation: CASSSSGQGAKQPQHF.